Described below is a single TCR beta chain sequence and its context. The antigen is undetermined. Genomic DNA came from 85 million to 95 million PBMCs in unsorted samples. The sample is drawn from a study of shared clonotypes between healthy human individuals. Study context: With ages of 18 to 49, the donors were a couple of women and three men. Study-wide findings and caveats: Since donors were few, the genetic and exposure-history diversity represented was limited. Specimens sampled were limited to blood, with tissue repertoires likely differing.

With V trimmed by 3 bases and J by 1 base, 5 bases remained unmatched. The CDR3 loop spans 15 amino acids. The germline gives CDR1 SGHDN, CDR2 FVKESK. Sequenced by immunoSEQ multiplex PCR; TCRdb stores in-frame clones only, minus some. The sample holds 450,000 to 500,000 clones, approximately 78% seen once. The genes are TRBV14 and TRBJ1-1; 7 bases fit TRBD1. Sequenced input: PBMCs. The clonotype originates from a woman in her forties in good health. Some clones in this sample may be carry-over from other donors' samples. CDR3 sequence reads: CASSHPGTANTEAFF. CDR3 sequence (DNA): TGTGCCAGCAGCCATCCCGGGACAGCGAACACTGAAGCTTTCTTT.